A selection of T cell receptor beta chains follows, all from one sample in a study of sequential checkpoint blockade in melanoma. The protocol was immunoSEQ multiplex PCR, while the TCRdb copy is restricted to in-frame clones and leaves out a portion. The table shows some 7,000 clones, with about 28% occurring only once. The sample consisted of tumor tissue (inferred from file names), taken from a patient given nivolumab and ipilimumab in sequence. The receptors stem from a human donor with melanoma. The CDR3 runs from the conserved cysteine through the conserved F or W. Each record gives: V gene, CDR3 protein.

>TRBV5-1
CASSLGSQGAGNTIYF
>TRBV11-3
CASRGVGGNYGYTF
>TRBV14
CASKGQGEVEQYF
>TRBV29-1
CSVVSGTGYGYTF
>TRBV6-7
CASSFFARTSGTVPADEQFF
>TRBV4-1
CASSQEEGETQYF
>TRBV11-3
CASSNQGTGSGNTIYF
>TRBV11-3
CASSVSSGRSWEQYF
>TRBV19
CASSIRQGITTIYF
>TRBV6-8
CASRQGTGQGTRTEAFF
>TRBV11-3
CASSLGQGARNEQFF
>TRBV11-3
CASSGGGGRETQYF
>TRBV25-1
CASSAGTGSYEQYF
>TRBV10-2
CASIGTSGENEQYF
>TRBV9
CASSTGGGGYTF
>TRBV9
CASSFDLTYNEQFF
>TRBV5-1
CASSLGVDNTGELFF
>TRBV7-8
CASNNLLQGTDTQYF
>TRBV5-1
CASSPTVGPSYEQYF
>TRBV11-3
CASSPGVSSNTEAFF
>TRBV5-1
CASSSTSGGFYGEQFF
>TRBV9
CASSVGGRDEQFF
>TRBV7-6
CASSPSSASGVGEQYF
>TRBV29-1
CSVIRFNPRGHSSYEQYF
>TRBV6-8
CASSSRVFYEQYF
>TRBV11-3
CASSLDTGFHEQYF
>TRBV29-1
CSVEGLTTGELFF
>TRBV29-1
CSPFLADHNEQFF
>TRBV4-1
CASSQDRGVGTQYF
>TRBV18
CASSTEDNQPQHF
>TRBV6-8
CASSRYQGSDTGELFF
>TRBV19
CASSPTGETDTQYF
>TRBV11-1
CASSREWENKDNEQFF
>TRBV12-5
CASAPGGTGFAEAFF
>TRBV11-3
CASSLEGGRNAYNEQFF
>TRBV28
CASSVLRRWTASWAYGYTF
>TRBV18
CASSSDGNYGYTF
>TRBV6-8
CASSLKTGAGANVLTF
>TRBV18
CASSPIPDVGPYEQYF
>TRBV5-8
CASSLEGRGSEAFF
>TRBV11-3
CASSRDRANTEAFF
>TRBV28
CASSFRQARNQPQHF
>TRBV9
CASSVVDIYNEQFF
>TRBV30
CAWSNRRNTEAFF
>TRBV9
CASNQQLSTDTQYF
>TRBV12-5
CASGRLAGLETQYF
>TRBV19
CASSIEDRGATEAFF
>TRBV11-3
CASSLARGLSGANVLTF
>TRBV4-1
CASRFLALSTDTQYF